The present TCR beta chain was sequenced within a study of identical twins. Study-wide results and caveats: Beta out-of-frame sequences displayed a weaker excess of sharing between twins. Within twin pairs, the out-of-frame alpha sequences they shared showed excess low generation probability. Conclusions leaned on cross-sectional statistical analysis and did not track the same donors over time.

This clonotype was detected ten times or more. Its specificity is unknown. The CDR3 covers 14 residues. The germline gives CDR1 DFQATT, CDR2 SNEGSKA (reference sequence). The V gene lost 5 bases and the J gene lost 2 bases, with 16 bases spanning the gap. TCRdb recomputed calls from the 5' RACE reads with MiXCR, one row per CDR3 protein. The sample comprises fewer than 650,000 distinct CDR3 sequences, less than 9% of which are singletons, and less than 2% rests with the top ten. This sample also belongs to another study, concerning yellow fever vaccine responses in identical twins.

The source material was PBMCs. J is TRBJ2-7 and V is TRBV20-1; tentative D call: TRBD2 (6 bases). This receptor was identified in a woman aged 18-29 years in good health. CDR3 bases: TGCAGTGCTCCAATATCGGGGGAGGCCTACGAGCAGTACTTC. The encoded protein is CSAPISGEAYEQYF.